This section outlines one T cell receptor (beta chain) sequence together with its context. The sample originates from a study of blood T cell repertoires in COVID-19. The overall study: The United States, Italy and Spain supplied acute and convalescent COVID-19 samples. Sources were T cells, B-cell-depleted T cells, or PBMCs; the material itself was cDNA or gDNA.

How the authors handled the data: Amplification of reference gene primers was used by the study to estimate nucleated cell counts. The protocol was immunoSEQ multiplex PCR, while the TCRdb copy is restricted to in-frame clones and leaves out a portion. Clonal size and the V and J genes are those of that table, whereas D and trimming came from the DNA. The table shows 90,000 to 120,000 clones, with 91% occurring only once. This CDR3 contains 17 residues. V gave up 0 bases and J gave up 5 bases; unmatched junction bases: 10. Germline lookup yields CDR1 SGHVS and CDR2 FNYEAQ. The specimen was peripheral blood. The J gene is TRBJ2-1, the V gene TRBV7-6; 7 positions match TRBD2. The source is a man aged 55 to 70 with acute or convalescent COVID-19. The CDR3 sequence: CASSLAGGTRAHNEQFF. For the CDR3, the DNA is TGTGCCAGCAGCTTAGCGGGGGGGACTCGGGCCCACAATGAGCAGTTCTTC.